This TCR beta chain comes out of a study of shared clonotypes between healthy human individuals. Germline CDR1 reads MDHEN; CDR2 reads SYDVKM. V was pared by 4 bases and J by 2 bases, with 14 bases of the junction left unmatched. The CDR3 runs to 17 residues. With regard to this clone: Its antigen is unidentified.

The repertoire was sequenced with immunoSEQ multiplex PCR; TCRdb's copy has only in-frame clones and lacks some. The sample holds about 2,500,000 clones, roughly 92% seen once. Points from the study as a whole: Estimated richness was generally greater in naive than memory subsets.

This sequence originates from a young man in good health. Source material: naive CD4+ T cells sorted from blood. The subset: CD45RA+ positively selected. This rearrangement joins TRBV28 to TRBJ2-7; 7 nucleotides agree with TRBD1. The CDR3 reads CASSSRVGVGTAYEQYF. CDR3 bases: TGTGCCAGCAGTTCACGGGTAGGGGTGGGGACAGCCTACGAGCAGTACTTC.